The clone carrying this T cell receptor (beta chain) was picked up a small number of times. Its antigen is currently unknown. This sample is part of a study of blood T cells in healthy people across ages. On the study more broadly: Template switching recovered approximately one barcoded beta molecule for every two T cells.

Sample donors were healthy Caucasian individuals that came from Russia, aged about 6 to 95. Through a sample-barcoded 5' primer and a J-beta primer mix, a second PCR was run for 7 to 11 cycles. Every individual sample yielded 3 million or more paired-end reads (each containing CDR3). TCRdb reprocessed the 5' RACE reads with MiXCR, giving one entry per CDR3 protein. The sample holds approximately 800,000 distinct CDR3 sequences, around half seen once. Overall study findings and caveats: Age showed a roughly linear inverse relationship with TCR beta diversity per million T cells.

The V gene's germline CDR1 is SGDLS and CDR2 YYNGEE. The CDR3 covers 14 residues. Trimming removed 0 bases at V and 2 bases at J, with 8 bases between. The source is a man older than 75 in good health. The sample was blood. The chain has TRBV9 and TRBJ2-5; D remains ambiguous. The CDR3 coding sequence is TGTGCCAGCAGCGTAGAGGCACAACAAGAGACCCAGTACTTC. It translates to CASSVEAQQETQYF. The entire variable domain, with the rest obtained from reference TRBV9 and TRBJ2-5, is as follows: DSGVTQTPKHLITATGQRVTLRCSPRSGDLSVYWYQQSLDQGLQFLIQYYNGEERAKGNILERFSAQQFPDLHSELNLSSLELGDSALYFCASSVEAQQETQYFGPGTRLLVL.